Given below is one T cell receptor (beta chain) in context. The antigen is unknown. This sample stems from a study of cytomegalovirus exposure and HLA in healthy donors. Overall study findings and caveats: An observed cluster of highly shared sequence variants was recorded as a likely sequencing artifact.

V trimming: 1 base; J trimming: 5 bases; junction bases outside the gene matches: 5. The CDR3 spans 16 residues. Germline lookup yields CDR1 SGDLS and CDR2 YYNGEE. PCR amplification relied on 60 Vbeta primers (plus 13 Jbeta primers). Here immunoSEQ multiplex PCR was the method, and the copy in TCRdb shows in-frame clones only, minus some. The data contain 150,000 to 200,000 clones, around 80% of them singletons. The sample taken for sequencing was PBMCs. The sequence was collected from a woman aged 40-49 years in good health and CMV-seronegative. The V and J genes are TRBV9 and TRBJ2-3; 12 nucleotides align to TRBD2. This CDR3 reads CASSVSLAGGIDTQYF. CDR3 bases: TGTGCCAGCAGCGTATCGCTAGCGGGAGGGATAGATACGCAGTATTTT.